The rows below give T cell receptor beta chains drawn from one sample of a study of cytomegalovirus exposure and HLA in healthy donors. This table comes from immunoSEQ multiplex PCR, and its TCRdb copy is limited to in-frame clones, with some not included. The table has roughly 220,000 clones, roughly 70% seen once. The specimen sequenced was PBMCs. These receptor sequences come from a man in his forties or fifties in good health and CMV-seropositive. Each CDR3 is given with its conserved first and last residue. A D gene is named only where the DNA matches it firmly. The size entry is marked missing in some rows and otherwise reads once, few, many or a size class.

cdr3_aa,cdr3_nt,clone_size,j_call,d_call,v_call
CASSRSYDSNQPQHF,TGCGCCAGCAGCCGGTCCTATGATAGCAATCAGCCCCAGCATTTT,-,TRBJ1-5,-,TRBV4-3
CASSLLSTNEKLFF,TGCGCCAGCAGCTTGCTTTCAACTAATGAAAAACTGTTTTTT,-,TRBJ1-4,-,TRBV5-1
CASSRGLAGGYTQYF,TGTGCCAGCAGCAGGGGACTAGCGGGGGGGTATACGCAGTATTTT,-,TRBJ2-3,TRBD2,TRBV6-6
CASSQERGTTDTQYF,TGTGCCAGCAGTCAAGAGCGGGGGACGACAGATACGCAGTATTTT,-,TRBJ2-3,TRBD2,TRBV28
CASSPRTSGGGEYF,TGTGCCAGCAGCCCTCGGACTAGCGGGGGAGGAGAGTACTTC,few,TRBJ2-7,TRBD2,TRBV11-2
CASSFGESGYTF,TGTGCCAGCAGCTTCGGGGAATCCGGCTACACCTTC,few,TRBJ1-2,-,TRBV11-2
CATSWSGGAGGELFF,TGTGCCACCAGCTGGTCCGGGGGGGCAGGAGGGGAGCTGTTTTTT,-,TRBJ2-2,TRBD2,TRBV15
CASSLSTSGAQETQYF,TGTGCCAGCAGCTTAAGTACTAGCGGGGCTCAAGAGACCCAGTACTTC,-,TRBJ2-5,TRBD2,TRBV7-2
CASSQVAGGGDTQYF,TGTGCCAGCAGCCAGGTCGCAGGGGGCGGGGATACGCAGTATTTT,-,TRBJ2-3,TRBD1,TRBV7-6
CASSKGLNTGELFF,TGCGCCAGCAGCAAGGGGCTTAACACCGGGGAGCTGTTTTTT,-,TRBJ2-2,-,TRBV5-1
CASSPGGSQMGYTF,TGTGCCAGTAGTCCAGGAGGGTCTCAGATGGGCTACACCTTC,-,TRBJ1-2,-,TRBV19
CASSRQGTGNTIYF,TGTGCCAGCAGCCGACAGGGAACTGGAAACACCATATATTTT,once,TRBJ1-3,TRBD1,TRBV6-5
CASSSGNQPQHF,TGTGCCAGCAGCTCAGGCAATCAGCCCCAGCATTTT,-,TRBJ1-5,-,TRBV11-2
CASSASGTVYGYTF,TGTGCCAGTAGTGCCTCCGGGACAGTCTATGGCTACACCTTC,-,TRBJ1-2,TRBD1,TRBV19
CASSLGQGKYFSNQPQHF,TGTGCCAGCAGCTTGGGGCAGGGGAAATACTTTAGCAATCAGCCCCAGCATTTT,-,TRBJ1-5,-,TRBV5-6
CASSIDGSINQPQHF,TGTGCCAGTAGTATAGACGGGTCTATCAATCAGCCCCAGCATTTT,-,TRBJ1-5,-,TRBV19
CASSLGPAIYGYTF,TGTGCCAGCAGTTTGGGTCCAGCGATCTATGGCTACACCTTC,few,TRBJ1-2,-,TRBV27
CASSPGQHGGNTIYF,TGCGCCAGCAGCCCGGGACAGCATGGGGGAAACACCATATATTTT,-,TRBJ1-3,TRBD1,TRBV5-1
CASSMDRGPNQPQHF,TGTGCCAGCAGCATGGACAGGGGGCCCAATCAGCCCCAGCATTTT,-,TRBJ1-5,TRBD1,TRBV7-2
CASSRGAGGQQETQYF,TGTGCCAGCAGCCGAGGAGCGGGGGGGCAACAAGAGACCCAGTACTTC,-,TRBJ2-5,TRBD2,TRBV11-3
CASSYSPLPQADTQYF,TGTGCCAGCAGTTACTCCCCTTTACCTCAGGCAGATACGCAGTATTTT,few,TRBJ2-3,-,TRBV6-5
CASSSPGAGGETQYF,TGCGCCAGCAGCTCCCCGGGTGCGGGAGGAGAGACCCAGTACTTC,-,TRBJ2-5,TRBD2,TRBV5-1
CASSIAGAGWGEQFF,TGTGCCAGCAGTATAGCGGGGGCCGGTTGGGGTGAGCAGTTCTTC,-,TRBJ2-1,TRBD2,TRBV27
CASSQVGGLRGEQYF,TGCGCCAGCAGCCAAGTGGGGGGGTTAAGGGGCGAGCAGTACTTC,-,TRBJ2-7,TRBD2,TRBV4-1
CASSGQGYEQYF,TGTGCCAGCAGTGGGCAGGGGTACGAGCAGTACTTC,-,TRBJ2-7,-,TRBV6-6
CASSGGHQNTEAFF,TGTGCCAGCAGCGGGGGACATCAGAACACTGAAGCTTTCTTT,-,TRBJ1-1,-,TRBV9
CATRDRSTDTQYF,TGTGCCACCCGGGACAGAAGCACAGATACGCAGTATTTT,-,TRBJ2-3,TRBD1,TRBV19
CASSSAGEGEKLFF,TGTGCCAGCAGCTCTGCGGGGGAAGGGGAAAAACTGTTTTTT,few,TRBJ1-4,-,TRBV7-9
CASSFARDPFHEQYF,TGTGCCAGCAGCTTCGCCCGCGATCCGTTCCACGAGCAGTACTTC,-,TRBJ2-7,-,TRBV11-2
CASSQDEGAKTEAFF,TGCGCCAGCAGCCAAGACGAGGGGGCGAAGACTGAAGCTTTCTTT,-,TRBJ1-1,TRBD1,TRBV4-3
CASSHPKGGWSSYEQYF,TGCGCCAGCAGCCACCCTAAGGGAGGCTGGTCGTCCTACGAGCAGTACTTC,-,TRBJ2-7,-,TRBV4-1
CSVEPYRGTGREGYTF,TGCAGCGTTGAACCGTATCGGGGGACGGGTCGAGAGGGCTACACCTTC,-,TRBJ1-2,-,TRBV29-1
CASSPRTGNQPQHF,TGTGCCAGTAGTCCCCGGACAGGGAATCAGCCCCAGCATTTT,once,TRBJ1-5,TRBD1,TRBV19
CATRTGGFYETQYF,TGTGCCACCAGGACAGGGGGCTTCTACGAGACCCAGTACTTC,-,TRBJ2-5,TRBD1,TRBV7-6
CASSSQGGYEQYF,TGTGCCAGCAGCTCCCAGGGGGGCTACGAGCAGTACTTC,-,TRBJ2-7,-,TRBV7-2
CASSFLRRAGETQYF,TGTGCCAGCAGTTTCCTCCGGAGGGCTGGGGAGACCCAGTACTTC,-,TRBJ2-5,-,TRBV6-5
CASSPSQGTQAYGYTF,TGTGCCAGCAGCCCGAGTCAGGGAACACAAGCCTATGGCTACACCTTC,once,TRBJ1-2,-,TRBV27
CASSLGGKQGKGEQYF,TGTGCCAGCAGCTTAGGGGGAAAACAGGGGAAAGGCGAGCAGTACTTC,-,TRBJ2-7,TRBD1,TRBV5-4
CASSWDREIIGQYF,TGTGCCAGCTCCTGGGACAGGGAGATAATTGGGCAGTACTTC,-,TRBJ2-7,TRBD1,TRBV18
CASSSTWKSNQPQHF,TGTGCCAGCAGCTCGACATGGAAGAGCAATCAGCCCCAGCATTTT,-,TRBJ1-5,-,TRBV6-5
CASSRTENTEAFF,TGTGCCAGCAGCCGGACAGAGAACACTGAAGCTTTCTTT,-,TRBJ1-1,-,TRBV7-7
CASSPGLAGGTGETQYF,TGCGCCAGCAGCCCCGGACTAGCGGGGGGGACCGGGGAGACCCAGTACTTC,-,TRBJ2-5,TRBD2,TRBV5-1
CASGSYRGRETQYF,TGTGCTAGTGGTTCCTACAGGGGGCGGGAGACCCAGTACTTC,-,TRBJ2-5,TRBD1,TRBV12-5
CASREGQEDYSNQPQHF,TGTGCCAGCAGGGAAGGACAGGAGGATTATAGCAATCAGCCCCAGCATTTT,once,TRBJ1-5,TRBD1,TRBV28
CASRGPRTSGGYEQYF,TGTGCCAGCAGGGGTCCACGGACTAGCGGGGGTTACGAGCAGTACTTC,-,TRBJ2-7,TRBD2,TRBV5-4
CATSRDQGMADTQYF,TGTGCCACCAGCAGAGATCAGGGGATGGCAGATACGCAGTATTTT,few,TRBJ2-3,-,TRBV15
CASSVYREKLGYTF,TGTGCCAGCAGCGTCTACAGGGAGAAATTGGGCTACACCTTC,few,TRBJ1-2,-,TRBV5-4